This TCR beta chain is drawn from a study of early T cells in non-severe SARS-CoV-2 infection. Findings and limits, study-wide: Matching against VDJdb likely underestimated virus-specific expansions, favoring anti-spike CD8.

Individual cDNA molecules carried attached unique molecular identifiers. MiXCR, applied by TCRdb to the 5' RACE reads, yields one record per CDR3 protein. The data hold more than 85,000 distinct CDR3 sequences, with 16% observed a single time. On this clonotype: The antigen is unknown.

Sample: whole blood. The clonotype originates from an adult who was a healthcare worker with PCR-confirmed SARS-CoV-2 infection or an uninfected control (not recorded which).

The CDR3 bases are TGCAGTGCGGGTAGGACAGGCACCTACGAGCAGTACTTC. As protein: CSAGRTGTYEQYF. This chain uses TRBV20-1 with TRBJ2-7; 7 nucleotides match TRBD1. The V and J ends lost 6 bases and 2 bases, in that order; junction bases with no gene match: 7. Germline V gives CDR1 DFQATT, CDR2 SNEGSKA (reference sequence). This CDR3 region has 13 residues.